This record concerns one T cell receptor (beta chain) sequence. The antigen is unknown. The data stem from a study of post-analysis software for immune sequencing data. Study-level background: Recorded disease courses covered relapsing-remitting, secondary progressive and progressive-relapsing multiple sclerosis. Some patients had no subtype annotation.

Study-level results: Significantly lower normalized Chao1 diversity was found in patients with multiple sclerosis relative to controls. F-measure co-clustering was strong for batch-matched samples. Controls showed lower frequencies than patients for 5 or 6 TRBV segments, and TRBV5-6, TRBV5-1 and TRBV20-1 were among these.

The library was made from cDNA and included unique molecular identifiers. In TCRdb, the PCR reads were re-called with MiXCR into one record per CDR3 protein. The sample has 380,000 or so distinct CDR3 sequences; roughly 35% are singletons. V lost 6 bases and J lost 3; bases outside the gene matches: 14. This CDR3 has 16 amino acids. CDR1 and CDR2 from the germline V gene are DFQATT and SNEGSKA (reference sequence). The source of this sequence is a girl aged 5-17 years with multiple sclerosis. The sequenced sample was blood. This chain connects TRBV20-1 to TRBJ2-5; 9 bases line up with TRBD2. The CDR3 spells CSASLLGVAGEETQYF. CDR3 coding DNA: TGCAGTGCCAGCCTTTTGGGGGTAGCGGGGGAAGAGACCCAGTACTTC.